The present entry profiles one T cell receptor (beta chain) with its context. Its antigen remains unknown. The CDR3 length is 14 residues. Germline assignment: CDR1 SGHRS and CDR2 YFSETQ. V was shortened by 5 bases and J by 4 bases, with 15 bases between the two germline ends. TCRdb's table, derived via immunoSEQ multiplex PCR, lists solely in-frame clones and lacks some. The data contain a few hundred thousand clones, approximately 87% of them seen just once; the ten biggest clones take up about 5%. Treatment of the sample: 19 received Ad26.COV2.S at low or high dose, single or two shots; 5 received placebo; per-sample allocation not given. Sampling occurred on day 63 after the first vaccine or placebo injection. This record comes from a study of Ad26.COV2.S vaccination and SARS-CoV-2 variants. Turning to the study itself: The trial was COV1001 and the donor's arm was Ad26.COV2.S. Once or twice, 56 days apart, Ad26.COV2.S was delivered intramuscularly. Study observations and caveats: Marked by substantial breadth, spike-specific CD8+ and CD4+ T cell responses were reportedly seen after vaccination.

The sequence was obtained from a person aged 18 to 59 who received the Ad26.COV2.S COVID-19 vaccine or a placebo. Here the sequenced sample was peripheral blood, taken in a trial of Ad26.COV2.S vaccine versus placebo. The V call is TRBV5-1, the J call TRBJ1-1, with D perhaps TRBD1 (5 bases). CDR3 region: CASRPEQGSTEAFF. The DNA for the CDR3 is TGCGCCAGCAGACCTGAGCAGGGTTCCACTGAAGCTTTCTTT.